Shown below are 12 T cell receptor beta chains from a single sample sequenced in a study of blood T cell repertoires in COVID-19. Method: immunoSEQ multiplex PCR; TCRdb's copy keeps in-frame clones and lacks some. The sample has roughly 170,000 clones, approximately 85% seen once. The sample consisted of peripheral blood. The receptors come from a man aged 60-69 years who had recovered from COVID-19.

This clone was recorded once. The chain links TRBV7-3 to TRBJ2-2; the D gene is possibly TRBD2 (7 bases). Germline V gene data show CDR1 as SGHTA and CDR2 as FQGTGA. The CDR3 is 15 amino acids. V was clipped by 2 bases and J by 3 bases, with 10 bases between them. CDR3 in amino acids: CASSLGGGYTGELFF. CDR3 DNA: TGTGCCAGCAGCTTAGGCGGGGGCTACACCGGGGAGCTGTTTTTT.

V usage is TRBV24-1 and J usage is TRBJ2-5; 8 nucleotides agree with TRBD1. V was pared by 5 bases and J by 3 bases, with 7 bases of the junction left unmatched. Germline lookup yields CDR1 KGHDR and CDR2 SFDVKD. The CDR3 loop spans 15 amino acids. The CDR3 DNA is TGTGCCACCAGTGTTCAGGGGGCAGTAGAAGAGACCCAGTACTTC. As protein: CATSVQGAVEETQYF.

This clone was seen just once. The chain has TRBV9 and TRBJ2-5, with D perhaps TRBD1 (7 bases). V lost 0 bases and J 0 bases, leaving 18 bases between the germline ends. CDR1 SGDLS and CDR2 YYNGEE come from the germline V gene. The length of the CDR3 is 18 residues. CDR3 amino acids: CASSVGGGTQGYQETQYF. In DNA, the CDR3 is TGTGCCAGCAGCGTAGGTGGAGGGACACAGGGGTACCAAGAGACCCAGTACTTC.

The V call is TRBV7-9, the J call TRBJ1-5, with D maybe TRBD1 (6 bases). The CDR3 spans 19 residues. From germline, CDR1 is SEHNR and CDR2 FQNEAQ (reference sequence). V was shortened by 3 bases and J by 1 base, with 22 bases between the two germline ends. The CDR3 spells CASSFAPPGVGWSNQPQHF. CDR3 nucleotides: TGTGCCAGCAGCTTCGCCCCCCCAGGGGTCGGTTGGAGCAATCAGCCCCAGCATTTT.

This clone was counted ten times or more. The chain links TRBV7-2 to TRBJ1-5; D unclear. The CDR3 is 13 residues long. Trimming took 1 base from V and 6 from J, leaving 7 bases between them. CDR1 SGHTA and CDR2 FQGNSA come from the germline V gene. The CDR3 here is CASSLVESQPQHF. The CDR3 nucleotides are TGTGCCAGCAGCTTAGTGGAGAGTCAGCCCCAGCATTTT.

The V call is TRBV6-2 or TRBV6-3, the J call TRBJ2-1; TRBD2 matches at 7 bases. V trimming: 4 bases; J trimming: 3 bases; junction bases outside the gene matches: 15. CDR3 size: 18 residues. Germline CDR1 reads MNHEY; CDR2 reads SVGEGT. The CDR3, as DNA: TGTGCCAGCAGTTCATTGACCTCCCCTCGGACTAGCTACAATGAGCAGTTCTTC. Translating gives CASSSLTSPRTSYNEQFF.

The CDR3 DNA sequence: TGTGCCAGCAGCGTAAAGGGAGTCGGAGATACGCAGTATTTT. Its translation is CASSVKGVGDTQYF. The chain combines TRBV9 with TRBJ2-3, with D perhaps TRBD2 (5 bases). Germline lookup yields CDR1 SGDLS and CDR2 YYNGEE. The CDR3 length is 14 residues. The ends were cut back, 1 base at V and 5 bases at J, with 11 bases in the middle.

This clone was counted only a few times. The chain recombines TRBV23-1 with TRBJ1-3; D unresolved. TRBV23-1 belongs to the ORF category, with a function that is uncertain. The V end was cut by 4 bases, the J end by 4 bases, with 20 bases between. The length of the CDR3 is 17 residues. CDR3 sequence (DNA): TGCGCCAGCAGTCGCCGGGCCAGGCGGGCAATGGGAAACACCATATATTTT. This gives the protein CASSRRARRAMGNTIYF.

V usage is TRBV27 and J usage is TRBJ2-5; possibly TRBD2 for D (6 bases). CDR1 is MNHEY, CDR2 SMNVEV, per germline (reference sequence). Trimming left V 0 bases short and J 2 bases short, with 16 bases between. CDR3 length equals 17 residues. Here the CDR3 DNA reads TGTGCCAGCAGTTTATCGAGGTTTAGCGGAGATCAAGAGACCCAGTACTTC. Its protein is CASSLSRFSGDQETQYF.

The chain has TRBV6-5 and TRBJ2-7, with 9 bases matching TRBD1. Germline-derived CDR1 and CDR2 are MNHEY and SVGAGI. The CDR3 totals 14 residues. Losses at the gene ends were 5 bases for V and 4 bases for J; bases not matched to a gene: 6. The CDR3 DNA follows: TGTGCCAGCAGTCTCACAGGGGGCTGGTACGAGCAGTACTTC. Encoded protein: CASSLTGGWYEQYF.

This clone appeared a few times. The chain couples TRBV4-2 to TRBJ2-1; maybe TRBD2 (6 bases). In germline, CDR1 is LGHNA, CDR2 YNFKEQ. The CDR3 sequence is 16 residues long. Deletions cut 3 bases from V and 7 bases from J, with 19 bases between. This chain's CDR3 is CASSHPDGGVVNEQFF. The CDR3 DNA sequence: TGTGCCAGCAGCCACCCGGACGGAGGGGTCGTTAATGAGCAGTTCTTC.

The rearrangement joins TRBV6-6 to TRBJ1-1; possibly TRBD1 for D (5 bases). V was trimmed by 7 bases and J by 2 bases, leaving 17 bases between them. Germline loops: CDR1 MNHNY, CDR2 SVGAGI (reference sequence). CDR3 length: 15 amino acids. The CDR3 spells CASNYPPGGNTEAFF. The CDR3 DNA reads TGTGCCAGCAATTATCCGCCCGGGGGTAACACTGAAGCTTTCTTT.